This T cell receptor (beta chain) was documented in a study of CD8+ T cells in alopecia areata. As the sequencing template, cDNA was produced by extracting RNA and reverse transcribing it. The table came from immunoSEQ multiplex PCR; TCRdb's copy has only in-frame clones and leaves some out. The sample has 90,000 to 130,000 clones; roughly three fifths are singletons. V lost 3 bases and J lost 3; bases outside the gene matches: 8. Germline-derived CDR1 and CDR2 are SGHVS and FNYEAQ. The CDR3 sequence is 15 residues long. Noted treatment: oral pan-JAK inhibitor, 5-10 mg twice daily. The rearrangement joins TRBV7-6 to TRBJ2-7; 7 bases map to TRBD1. Here the sequenced sample was CD8+ T cells sorted from blood, taken at week 24, from a patient treated with tofacitinib. The sequence was collected from a human donor with alopecia areata. In DNA form, the CDR3 reads TGTGCCAGCAGCTTGGGGTCGGGACAGAACTACGAGCAGTACTTC. Translated: CASSLGSGQNYEQYF.